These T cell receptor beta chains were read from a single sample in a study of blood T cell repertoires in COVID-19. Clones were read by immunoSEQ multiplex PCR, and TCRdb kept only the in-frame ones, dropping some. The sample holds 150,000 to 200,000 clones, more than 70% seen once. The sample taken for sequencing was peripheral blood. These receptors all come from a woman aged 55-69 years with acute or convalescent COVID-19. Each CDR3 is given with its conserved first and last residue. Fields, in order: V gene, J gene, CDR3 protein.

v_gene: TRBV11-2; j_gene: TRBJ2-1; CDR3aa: CASKPQRVYNEQFF
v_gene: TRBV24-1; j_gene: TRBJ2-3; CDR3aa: CATSDLRSGYTQYF
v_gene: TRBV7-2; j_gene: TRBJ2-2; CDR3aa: CASSSPGPGGTGELFF
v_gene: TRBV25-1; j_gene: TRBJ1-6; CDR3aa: CASRLASGVNSPLHF
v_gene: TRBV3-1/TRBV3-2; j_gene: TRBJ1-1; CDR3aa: CASSPAGENTEAFF
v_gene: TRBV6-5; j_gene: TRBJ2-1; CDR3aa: CASKAGTGGYNEQFF
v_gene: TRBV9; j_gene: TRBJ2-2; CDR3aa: CASSVEGAGTGELFF
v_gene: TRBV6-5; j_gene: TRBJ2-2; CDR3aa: CASKGRSTNTGELFF
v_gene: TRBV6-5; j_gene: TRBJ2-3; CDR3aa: CASSTPGTPGDTQYF
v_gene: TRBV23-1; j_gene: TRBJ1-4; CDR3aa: CASSQPGFREKLFF
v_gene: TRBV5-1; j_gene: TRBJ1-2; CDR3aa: CASSLGTLYGYTF
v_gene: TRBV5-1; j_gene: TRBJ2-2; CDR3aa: CASSLGAGDTGELFF
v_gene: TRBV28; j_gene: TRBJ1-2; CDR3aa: CATPRQRGGDYGYTF
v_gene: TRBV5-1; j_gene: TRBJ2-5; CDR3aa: CASSLSPGRQETQYF
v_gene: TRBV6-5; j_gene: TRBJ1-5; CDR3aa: CASSIRRGENQPQHF
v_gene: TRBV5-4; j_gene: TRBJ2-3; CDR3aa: CASSLGAGSTDTQYF
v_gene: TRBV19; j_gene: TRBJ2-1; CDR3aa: CASSIDPPTSSHYREQFF
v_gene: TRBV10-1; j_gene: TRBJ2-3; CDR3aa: CARESGGIVAGGSTDTQYF
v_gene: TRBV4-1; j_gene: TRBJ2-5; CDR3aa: CASSQDGTAIAGVRGNQETQYF
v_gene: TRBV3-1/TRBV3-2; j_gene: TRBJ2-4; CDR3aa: CASSHGQVARLAKNIQYF
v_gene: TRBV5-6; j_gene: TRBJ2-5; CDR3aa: CASSPRGAGGLETQYF
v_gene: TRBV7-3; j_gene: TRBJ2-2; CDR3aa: CASSPGPFIRELFF
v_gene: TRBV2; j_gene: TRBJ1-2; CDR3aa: CASSEWGQGDSRYTF
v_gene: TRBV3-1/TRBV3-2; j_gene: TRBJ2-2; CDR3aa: CASSIRLAGELFF
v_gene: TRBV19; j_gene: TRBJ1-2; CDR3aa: CASSIGVLSGGGYTF
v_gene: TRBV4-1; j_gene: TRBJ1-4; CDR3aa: CASSLTGDNEKLFF
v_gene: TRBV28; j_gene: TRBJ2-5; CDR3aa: CASSRGGVVRETQYF
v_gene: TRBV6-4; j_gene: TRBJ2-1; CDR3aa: CASSVSGQPYNEQFF
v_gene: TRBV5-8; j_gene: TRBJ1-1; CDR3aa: CASRAQQGRVNTEAFF
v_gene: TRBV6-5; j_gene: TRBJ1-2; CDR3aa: CASSSSGQGSGYTF
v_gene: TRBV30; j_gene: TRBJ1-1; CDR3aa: CAWSARRAGNTEAFF
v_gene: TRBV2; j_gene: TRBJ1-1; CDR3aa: CASSSGQGQAFF
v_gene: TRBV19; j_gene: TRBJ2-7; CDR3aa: CASSIGLAAYEQYF
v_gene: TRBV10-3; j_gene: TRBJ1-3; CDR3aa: CASEGSGNTIYF
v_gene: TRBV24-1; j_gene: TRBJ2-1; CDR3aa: CATSAGLAGADEQFF
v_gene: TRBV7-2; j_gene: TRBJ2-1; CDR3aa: CASSSQGYEQFF
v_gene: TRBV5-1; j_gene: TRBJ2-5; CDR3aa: CASSLAGQKETQYF
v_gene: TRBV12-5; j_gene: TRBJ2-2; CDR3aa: CASGNGLAGDFTGELFF
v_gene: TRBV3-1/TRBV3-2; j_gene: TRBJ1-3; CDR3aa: CASSHYLTGMGNTIYF
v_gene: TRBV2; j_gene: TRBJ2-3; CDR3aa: CASSQREAGGDTQYF
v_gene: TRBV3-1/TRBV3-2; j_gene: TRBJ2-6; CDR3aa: CASSQTGGPRANVLTF
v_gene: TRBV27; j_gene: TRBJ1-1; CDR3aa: CASSFLRTGGTTEAFF
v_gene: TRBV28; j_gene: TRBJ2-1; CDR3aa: CASGRAYNEQFF
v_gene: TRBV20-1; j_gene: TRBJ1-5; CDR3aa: CSASRGVGNQPQHF
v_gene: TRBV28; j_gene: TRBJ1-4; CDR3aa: CASRRGGDGEKLFF
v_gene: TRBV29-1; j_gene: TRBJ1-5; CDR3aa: CSVALSASQPQHF